These 6 T cell receptor beta chains share one sample of origin, sequenced in a study of Ad26.COV2.S vaccination and SARS-CoV-2 variants. As to treatment: about 20 received Ad26.COV2.S at low or high dose, single or two shots; 5 received placebo; per-sample allocation not given. Material that was analyzed had been drawn on day 63 after the first vaccine or placebo injection. Profiling relied on immunoSEQ multiplex PCR, and the TCRdb table lists in-frame clones only, not all of them. The table shows under 550,000 clones, with approximately 90% occurring only once. The sequenced sample was peripheral blood, obtained in a trial of Ad26.COV2.S vaccine versus placebo. All receptors come from a person between 18 and 59 years old who received the Ad26.COV2.S COVID-19 vaccine or a placebo.

This sequence joins TRBV28 and TRBJ2-7, with 8 bases fitting TRBD2. J lost 0 bases, V lost 6 bases, and 13 bases had no gene match. Germline lookup yields CDR1 MDHEN and CDR2 SYDVKM. This CDR3 region has 17 residues. CDR3 coding DNA: TGTGCCAGCAGGAATAGCGGGGCCCTGGTGAGCTCCTACGAGCAGTACTTC. Protein product: CASRNSGALVSSYEQYF.

This chain links TRBV4-3 with TRBJ2-1; 12 bases map to TRBD2. After removal of 3 bases from V and 7 bases from J, the junction contained 10 bases not matched to a gene. Germline assignment: CDR1 LGHNA and CDR2 YSLEER. This CDR3 has 17 amino acids. In nucleotides, the CDR3 is TGCGCCAGCAGCCATGAAGGCGGGACTAGCGGGTTTAATGAGCAGTTCTTC. Translating it yields CASSHEGGTSGFNEQFF.

This chain joins TRBV7-9 and TRBJ2-1, with 14 bases that match TRBD2. From germline, CDR1 is SEHNR and CDR2 FQNEAQ (reference sequence). The CDR3 contains 16 residues. Unmatched junction bases numbered 6, after V lost 4 bases and J lost 7 bases. The CDR3 protein is CASSSSGLAGVNEQFF. Here the CDR3 DNA reads TGTGCCAGCAGCTCCTCGGGACTAGCGGGAGTGAATGAGCAGTTCTTC.

The gene calls are TRBV28 and TRBJ1-4; D is unresolved. The CDR3 spans 18 residues. V dropped 4 bases and J dropped 1 base, with 19 bases sitting between them. CDR1 is MDHEN and CDR2 is SYDVKM in the germline V gene. In DNA, the CDR3 is TGTGCCAGCAGTTCAGAGAGGGAGGACGTCTTAACTAATGAAAAACTGTTTTTT. This codes for CASSSEREDVLTNEKLFF. Using reference TRBV28 and TRBJ1-4 for the parts outside the CDR3, the full variable domain is DVKVTQSSRYLVKRTGEKVFLECVQDMDHENMFWYRQDPGLGLRLIYFSYDVKMKEKGDIPEGYSVSREKKERFSLILESASTNQTSMYLCASSSEREDVLTNEKLFFGSGTQLSVL.

The V and J genes are TRBV7-2 and TRBJ2-2; D not certain. The CDR3 runs to 13 residues. Trimming took 5 bases from V and 2 from J, leaving 6 bases between them. Germline V gene sequence: CDR1 SGHTA, CDR2 FQGNSA. The CDR3 region is CASSPRNTGELFF. The CDR3 bases are TGTGCCAGCAGCCCGAGAAACACCGGGGAGCTGTTTTTT. The complete variable domain, with remaining parts taken from reference TRBV7-2 and TRBJ2-2, reads GAGVSQSPSNKVTEKGKDVELRCDPISGHTALYWYRQSLGQGLEFLIYFQGNSAPDKSGLPSDRFSAERTGGSVSTLTIQRTQQEDSAVYLCASSPRNTGELFFGEGSRLTVL.

V usage is TRBV29-1 and J usage is TRBJ2-7, with a tentative D call TRBD1 (6 bases). Trimming left V 7 bases short and J 3 bases short, with 13 bases between. The CDR3 is 12 amino acids. CDR1 and CDR2 from the germline V gene are SQVTM and ANQGSEA. The CDR3 here is CSAADRVYEQYF. CDR3 coding DNA: TGCAGCGCCGCGGACAGAGTCTACGAGCAGTACTTC.